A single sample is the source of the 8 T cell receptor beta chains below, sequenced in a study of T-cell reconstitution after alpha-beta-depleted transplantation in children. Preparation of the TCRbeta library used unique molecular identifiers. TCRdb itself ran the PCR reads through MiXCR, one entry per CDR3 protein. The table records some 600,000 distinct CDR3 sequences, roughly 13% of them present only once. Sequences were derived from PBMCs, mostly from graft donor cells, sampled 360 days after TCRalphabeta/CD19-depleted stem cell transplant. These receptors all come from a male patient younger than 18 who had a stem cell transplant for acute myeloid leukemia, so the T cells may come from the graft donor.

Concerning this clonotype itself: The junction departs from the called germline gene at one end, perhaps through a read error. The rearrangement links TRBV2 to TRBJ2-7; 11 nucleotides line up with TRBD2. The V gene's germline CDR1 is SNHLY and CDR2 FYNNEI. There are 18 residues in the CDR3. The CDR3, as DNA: TGTGCCAGGAGTGAGCCGACTAGCGGGAATGGTGGCACCTACGAGCAGTACTTC. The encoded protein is CARSEPTSGNGGTYEQYF.

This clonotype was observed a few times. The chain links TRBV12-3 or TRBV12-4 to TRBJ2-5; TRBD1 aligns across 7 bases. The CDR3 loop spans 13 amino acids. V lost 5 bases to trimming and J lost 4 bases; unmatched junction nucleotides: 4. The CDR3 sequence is CASSTRQGETQYF. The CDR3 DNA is TGTGCCAGCAGTACAAGACAGGGAGAGACCCAGTACTTC.

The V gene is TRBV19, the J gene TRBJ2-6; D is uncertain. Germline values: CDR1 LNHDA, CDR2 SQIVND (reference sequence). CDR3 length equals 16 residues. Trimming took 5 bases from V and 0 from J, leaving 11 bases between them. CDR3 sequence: CASSFIGLSGANVLTF. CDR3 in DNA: TGTGCCAGTAGTTTCATCGGTCTCTCTGGGGCCAACGTCCTGACTTTC.

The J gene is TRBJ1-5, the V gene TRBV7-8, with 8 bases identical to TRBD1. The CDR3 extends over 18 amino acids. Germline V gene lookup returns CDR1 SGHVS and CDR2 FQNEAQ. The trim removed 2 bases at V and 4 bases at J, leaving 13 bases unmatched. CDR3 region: CASSLSASGTGLNQPQHF. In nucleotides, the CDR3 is TGTGCCAGCAGCTTAAGTGCATCCGGGACAGGATTAAATCAGCCCCAGCATTTT.

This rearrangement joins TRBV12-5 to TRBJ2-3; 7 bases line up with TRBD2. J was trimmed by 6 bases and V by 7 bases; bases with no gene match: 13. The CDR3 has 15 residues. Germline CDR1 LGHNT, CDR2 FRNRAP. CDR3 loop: CASAPEGLPWDTQYF. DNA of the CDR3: TGTGCTAGTGCACCTGAGGGACTACCCTGGGATACGCAGTATTTT. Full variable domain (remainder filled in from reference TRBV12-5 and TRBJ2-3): DARVTQTPRHKVTEMGQEVTMRCQPILGHNTVFWYRQTMMQGLELLAYFRNRAPLDDSGMPKDRFSAEMPDATLATLKIQPSEPRDSAVYFCASAPEGLPWDTQYFGPGTRLTVL.

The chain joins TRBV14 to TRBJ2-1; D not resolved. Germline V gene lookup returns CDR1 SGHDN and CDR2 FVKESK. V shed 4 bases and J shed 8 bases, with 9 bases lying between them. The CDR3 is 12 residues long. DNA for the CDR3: TGTGCCAGCAGCCCTCGGGTGGATGAGCAGTTCTTC. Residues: CASSPRVDEQFF.

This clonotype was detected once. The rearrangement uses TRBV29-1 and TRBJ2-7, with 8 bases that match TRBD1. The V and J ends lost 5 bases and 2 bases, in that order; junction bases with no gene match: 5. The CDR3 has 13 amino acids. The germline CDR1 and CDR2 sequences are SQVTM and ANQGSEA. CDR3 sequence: CSVRTGNTYEQYF. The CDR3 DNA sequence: TGCAGCGTTAGGACAGGGAACACCTACGAGCAGTACTTC.

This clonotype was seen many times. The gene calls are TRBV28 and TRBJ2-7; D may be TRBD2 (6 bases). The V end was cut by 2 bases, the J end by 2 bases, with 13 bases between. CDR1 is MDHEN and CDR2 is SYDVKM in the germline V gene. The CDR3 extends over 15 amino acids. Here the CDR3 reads CASSLGEVGPYEQYF. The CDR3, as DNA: TGTGCCAGCAGTTTAGGGGAGGTGGGGCCCTACGAGCAGTACTTC. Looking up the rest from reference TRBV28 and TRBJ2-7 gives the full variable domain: DVKVTQSSRYLVKRTGEKVFLECVQDMDHENMFWYRQDPGLGLRLIYFSYDVKMKEKGDIPEGYSVSREKKERFSLILESASTNQTSMYLCASSLGEVGPYEQYFGPGTRLTVT.